The 7 T cell receptor beta chains below come from one sample, sequenced in a study of response to subunit inactivated influenza vaccine (dated by TCRdb to 2016 to 2019). Libraries were constructed by RT-PCR. TCRdb lists the instrument as Illumina HiSeq 2500. TCRdb passed the public sequencing reads through fastp at Q25 and MiXCR, retaining productive beta sequences. Entries that share a CDR3 protein sequence are merged under the most common genes and DNA. The sample has approximately 500,000 distinct CDR3 sequences on record, under 15% of them singletons. Of the sample, over 10% is held by the ten largest clones. The sample's time point label, decoded: approximately 40 days after influenza vaccine administration. The sequencing used PBMCs from blood, collected 45 days after vaccination. These receptor sequences come from a man between 45 and 60 years old who received an inactivated influenza vaccine. Donor details come from another sample of the same person, matched by shared clones.

This clonotype has more than one count but fewer than ten. The chain uses TRBV20-1 and TRBJ2-2; D gene uncertain. The V end lost 2 bases, the J end lost 5 bases, and 9 bases lay between the germline ends. Germline V gives CDR1 DFQATT, CDR2 SNEGSKA (reference sequence). This CDR3 contains 13 residues. As DNA, the CDR3 is TGCAGTGCTAGACCTTTGGGGACCGGGGAGCTGTTTTTT. Encoded protein: CSARPLGTGELFF.

This clonotype was counted at least ten times. The chain links TRBV7-2 to TRBJ2-5; D is undetermined. There are 14 residues in the CDR3. V shed 4 bases and J shed 8 bases, with 17 bases lying between them. Germline V gives CDR1 SGHTA, CDR2 FQGNSA. The CDR3 DNA reads TGTGCCAGCAGCTCCTTAGGACGATCTGGCACCCAGTACTTC. Its protein product is CASSSLGRSGTQYF.

This clonotype was seen a few times. The chain joins TRBV4-1 to TRBJ1-1; D may be TRBD1 (5 bases). Germline values: CDR1 MGHRA, CDR2 YSYEKL. The length of the CDR3 is 16 residues. The germline V and J ends were trimmed by 0 bases and 5 bases, with 16 bases remaining between them. The CDR3 sequence is CASSQEPWVGVTEAFF. The CDR3 nucleotides are TGCGCCAGCAGCCAAGAACCCTGGGTGGGGGTAACTGAAGCTTTCTTT.

The chain joins TRBV20-1 to TRBJ2-2; 9 bases map to TRBD2. The CDR3 contains 15 residues. With 5 bases clipped from V and 4 bases from J, the junction kept 8 bases outside the gene matches. CDR1 DFQATT and CDR2 SNEGSKA come from the germline V gene (reference sequence). The CDR3: CSALRSGGVTGELFF. CDR3 coding DNA: TGCAGTGCTCTTCGTAGCGGGGGCGTCACCGGGGAGCTGTTTTTT.

This clonotype was seen at least ten times. The rearrangement uses TRBV15 and TRBJ1-5; possible D gene TRBD1, 6 bases. Deletions cut 6 bases from V and 4 bases from J, with 10 bases between. This CDR3 is 13 amino acids long. The germline CDR1 and CDR2 sequences are LNHNV and YYDKDF (reference sequence). This CDR3 is CATSSQGNQPQHF. The CDR3 DNA sequence: TGTGCCACCAGTTCCCAGGGGAATCAGCCCCAGCATTTT.

The chain recombines TRBV4-2 with TRBJ2-6; 7 nucleotides match TRBD1. The junction had 4 bases not matched to a gene; V was cut back by 3 bases and J by 2 bases. CDR3 length: 16 amino acids. Germline V CDR1 and CDR2: LGHNA, YNFKEQ. CDR3 loop: CASSHDQGAGANVLTF. The CDR3 bases are TGTGCCAGCAGCCACGATCAGGGGGCTGGGGCCAACGTCCTGACTTTC.

The rearrangement links TRBV6-1 to TRBJ2-4; the match to TRBD1 covers 9 bases. Trimming took 6 bases from V and 5 from J; bases not matched to a gene: 17. The germline gives CDR1 MNHNS, CDR2 SASEGT. CDR3 length: 18 residues. CDR3 nucleotide sequence: TGTGCCAGCAGAGAATCCGGGACAGGGAGGGTCGGGGAAAACATTCAGTACTTC. Its protein product is CASRESGTGRVGENIQYF.